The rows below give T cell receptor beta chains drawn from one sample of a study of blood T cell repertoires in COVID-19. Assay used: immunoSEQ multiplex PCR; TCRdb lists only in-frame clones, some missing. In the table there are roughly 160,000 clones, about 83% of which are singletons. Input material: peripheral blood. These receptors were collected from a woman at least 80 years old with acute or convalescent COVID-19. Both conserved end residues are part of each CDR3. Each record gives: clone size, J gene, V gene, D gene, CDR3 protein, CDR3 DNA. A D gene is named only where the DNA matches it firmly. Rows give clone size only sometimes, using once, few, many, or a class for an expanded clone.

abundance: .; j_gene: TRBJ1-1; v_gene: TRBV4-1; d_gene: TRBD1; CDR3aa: CASSQVPGGYTEAFF; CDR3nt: TGCGCCAGCAGCCAAGTCCCAGGGGGTTACACTGAAGCTTTCTTT
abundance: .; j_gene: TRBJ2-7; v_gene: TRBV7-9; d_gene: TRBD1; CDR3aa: CASSLETGPYEQYF; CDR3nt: TGTGCCAGCAGCTTAGAGACAGGGCCCTACGAGCAGTACTTC
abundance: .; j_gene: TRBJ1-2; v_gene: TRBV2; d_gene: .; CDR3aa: CASSEQGYGYTF; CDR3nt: TGTGCCAGCAGTGAACAGGGCTATGGCTACACCTTC
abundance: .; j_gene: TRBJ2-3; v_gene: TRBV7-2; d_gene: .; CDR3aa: CASRAGSGSDTQYF; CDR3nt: TGTGCCAGTCGGGCAGGGTCTGGCTCAGATACGCAGTATTTT
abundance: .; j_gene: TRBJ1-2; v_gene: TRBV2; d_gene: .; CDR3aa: CASSEVGLGYGYTF; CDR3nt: TGTGCCAGCAGTGAAGTTGGGCTCGGCTATGGCTACACCTTC
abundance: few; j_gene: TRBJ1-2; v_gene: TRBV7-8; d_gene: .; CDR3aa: CASSLAGFDYGYTF; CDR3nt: TGTGCCAGCAGCTTAGCCGGGTTCGACTATGGCTACACCTTC
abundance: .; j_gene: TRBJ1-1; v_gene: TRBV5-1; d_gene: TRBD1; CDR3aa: CASSPDRAGVGTEAFF; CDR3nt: TGCGCCAGCAGCCCGGACAGGGCGGGGGTTGGCACTGAAGCTTTCTTT
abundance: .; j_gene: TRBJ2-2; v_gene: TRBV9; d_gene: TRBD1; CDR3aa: CASSVDPRGTGLNTGELFF; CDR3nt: TGTGCCAGCAGCGTAGACCCCCGAGGGACAGGGCTGAACACCGGGGAGCTGTTTTTT
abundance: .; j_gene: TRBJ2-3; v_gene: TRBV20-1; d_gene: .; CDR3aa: CSASGEDVAPDTQYF; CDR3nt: TGCAGTGCTAGTGGGGAGGACGTAGCGCCAGATACGCAGTATTTT
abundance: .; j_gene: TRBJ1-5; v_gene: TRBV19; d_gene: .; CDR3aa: CASSIRSTVGDSNQPQHF; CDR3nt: TGTGCCAGTAGTATTCGGTCGACAGTTGGAGATAGCAATCAGCCCCAGCATTTT
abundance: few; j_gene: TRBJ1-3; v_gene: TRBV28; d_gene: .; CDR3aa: CASSPSHSGNTIYF; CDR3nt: TGTGCCAGCAGTCCATCCCATTCTGGAAACACCATATATTTT
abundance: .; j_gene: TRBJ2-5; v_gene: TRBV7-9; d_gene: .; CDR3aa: CASSLDSGTQYF; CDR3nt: TGTGCCAGCAGCTTAGACTCGGGGACCCAGTACTTC
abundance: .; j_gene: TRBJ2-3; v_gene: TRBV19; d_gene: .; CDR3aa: CASSIDITQYF; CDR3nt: TGTGCCAGTAGTATAGATATTACGCAGTATTTT
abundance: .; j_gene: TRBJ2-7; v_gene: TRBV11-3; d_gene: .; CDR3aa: CASGEGSLSEQYF; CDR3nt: TGTGCCAGTGGCGAGGGATCCCTCTCCGAGCAGTACTTC
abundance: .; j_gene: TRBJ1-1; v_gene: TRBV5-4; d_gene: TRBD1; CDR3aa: CASSWDRGTEAFF; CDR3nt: TGTGCCAGCAGCTGGGACAGGGGCACTGAAGCTTTCTTT
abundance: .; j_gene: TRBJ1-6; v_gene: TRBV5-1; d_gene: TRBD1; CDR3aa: CASSLGQGRGNSPLHF; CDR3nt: TGCGCCAGCAGCTTGGGACAGGGGAGAGGGAATTCACCCCTCCACTTT
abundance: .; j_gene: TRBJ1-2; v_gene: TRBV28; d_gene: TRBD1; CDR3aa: CASSAPGQGEKGDPGYTF; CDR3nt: TGTGCCAGCAGTGCACCGGGACAGGGGGAGAAGGGGGATCCTGGCTACACCTTC
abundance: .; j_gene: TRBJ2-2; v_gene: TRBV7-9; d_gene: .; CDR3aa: CASRQGTGYTGELFF; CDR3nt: TGTGCCAGCCGACAAGGAACAGGGTACACCGGGGAGCTGTTTTTT
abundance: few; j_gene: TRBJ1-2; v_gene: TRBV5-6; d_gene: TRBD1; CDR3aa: CASSLGTGSSAHGYTF; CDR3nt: TGTGCCAGCAGCTTGGGGACAGGGAGTTCCGCCCATGGCTACACCTTC
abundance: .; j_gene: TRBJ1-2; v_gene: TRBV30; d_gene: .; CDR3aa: CAWSEGGGYGYTF; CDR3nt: TGTGCCTGGAGCGAGGGGGGGGGCTATGGCTACACCTTC
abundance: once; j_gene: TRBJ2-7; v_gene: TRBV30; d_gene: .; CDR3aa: CAWSQNYEQYF; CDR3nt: TGTGCCTGGAGTCAAAATTACGAGCAGTACTTC
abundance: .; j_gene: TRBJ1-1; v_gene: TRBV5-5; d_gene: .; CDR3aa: CASSTSPTGTGEAFF; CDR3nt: TGTGCCAGCAGCACGTCCCCCACAGGGACCGGTGAAGCTTTCTTT
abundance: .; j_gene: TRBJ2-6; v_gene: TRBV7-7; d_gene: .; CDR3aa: CATGTFLSGANVLTF; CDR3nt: TGTGCCACAGGGACATTCCTCTCTGGGGCCAACGTCCTGACTTTC
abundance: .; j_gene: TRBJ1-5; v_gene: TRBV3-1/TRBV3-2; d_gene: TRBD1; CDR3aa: CASSLTGAQQPQHF; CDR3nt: TGTGCCAGCAGCTTGACAGGGGCTCAGCAGCCCCAGCATTTT
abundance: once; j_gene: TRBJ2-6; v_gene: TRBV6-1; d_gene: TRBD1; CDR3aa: CASSDPQTGNSGANVLTF; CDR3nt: TGTGCCAGCAGTGACCCCCAGACAGGGAACTCTGGGGCCAACGTCCTGACTTTC
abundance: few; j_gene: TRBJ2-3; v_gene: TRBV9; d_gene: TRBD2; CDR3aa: CASSGTSGTDTQYF; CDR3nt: TGTGCCAGCTCGGGGACTAGCGGCACAGATACGCAGTATTTT
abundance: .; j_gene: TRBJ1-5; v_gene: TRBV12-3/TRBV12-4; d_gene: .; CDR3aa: CASRSDRDQPQHF; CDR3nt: TGTGCCAGCAGGTCTGACAGAGATCAGCCCCAGCATTTT
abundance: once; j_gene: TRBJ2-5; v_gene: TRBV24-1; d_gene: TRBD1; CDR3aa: CATSDLPTGVLNQETQYF; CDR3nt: TGTGCCACCAGTGATTTGCCAACAGGGGTCCTCAACCAAGAGACCCAGTACTTC
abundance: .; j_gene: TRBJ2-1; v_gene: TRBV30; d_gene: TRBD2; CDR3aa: CAGERGSYNEQFF; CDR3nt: TGTGCTGGAGAGCGGGGGTCCTACAATGAGCAGTTCTTC
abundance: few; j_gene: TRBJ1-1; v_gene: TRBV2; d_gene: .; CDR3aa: CASRRETLTNTEAFF; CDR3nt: TGTGCCAGCAGAAGGGAGACACTTACGAACACTGAAGCTTTCTTT
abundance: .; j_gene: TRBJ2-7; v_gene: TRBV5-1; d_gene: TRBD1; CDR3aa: CASSLGPTGGEQYF; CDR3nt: TGCGCCAGCAGCTTGGGGCCCACAGGGGGCGAGCAGTACTTC
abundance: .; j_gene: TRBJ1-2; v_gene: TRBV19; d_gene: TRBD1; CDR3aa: CASIRPGTDYGYTF; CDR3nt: TGTGCCAGTATTCGGCCCGGGACAGACTATGGCTACACCTTC
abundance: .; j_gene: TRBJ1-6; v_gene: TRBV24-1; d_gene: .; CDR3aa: CATSDLRVSYNSPLHF; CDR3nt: TGTGCCACCAGTGATTTAAGAGTCTCCTATAATTCACCCCTCCACTTT
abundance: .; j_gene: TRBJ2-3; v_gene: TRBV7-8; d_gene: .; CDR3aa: CASSLEGRGSTDTQYF; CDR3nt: TGTGCCAGCAGCTTAGAAGGGCGGGGTAGCACAGATACGCAGTATTTT
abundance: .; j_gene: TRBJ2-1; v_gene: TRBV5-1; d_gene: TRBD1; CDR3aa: CASSLGQGSYNEQFF; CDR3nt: TGCGCCAGCAGCCTAGGACAGGGCTCCTACAATGAGCAGTTCTTC
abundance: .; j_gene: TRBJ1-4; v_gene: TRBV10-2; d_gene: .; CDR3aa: CASRSRQVTNEKLFF; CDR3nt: TGCGCCAGCAGGAGTCGACAGGTCACTAATGAAAAACTGTTTTTT
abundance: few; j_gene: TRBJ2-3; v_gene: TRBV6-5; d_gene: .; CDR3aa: CASRYRSQGTDTQYF; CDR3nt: TGTGCCAGCAGATACCGGTCACAGGGAACAGATACGCAGTATTTT
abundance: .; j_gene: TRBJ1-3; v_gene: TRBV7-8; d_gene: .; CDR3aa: CASSLRRNSGNTIYF; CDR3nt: TGTGCCAGCAGCTTAAGGAGAAACTCTGGAAACACCATATATTTT